The clone carrying this TCR beta chain has ten or more counts. TCRdb called the 5' RACE reads again in MiXCR, with one record for every CDR3 protein. The table includes roughly 230,000 distinct CDR3 sequences, over 9.5% detected once. The sample comes from a study of CD8 T cells in ankylosing spondylitis. The V end lost 6 bases, the J end lost 0 bases, and 12 bases lay between the germline ends. Germline V CDR1 and CDR2: ENHRY, SYGVKD. The CDR3 has 14 residues. Sample: blood, either unsorted or a sorted T cell fraction (not recorded which). The TCR sequence derives from a male donor with ankylosing spondylitis or in good health (not recorded which). V gene TRBV10-3 combines with J gene TRBJ2-7; tentatively, D is TRBD1 or TRBD2 (5 bases each). The CDR3 is CAIRPGTASYEQYF. The CDR3 nucleotides read TGTGCCATCAGGCCCGGGACGGCCTCCTACGAGCAGTACTTC.